The T cell receptor (beta chain) described here comes from a study of T cell repertoires in cytomegalovirus infection. Overall study findings and caveats: Dominating the ex vivo response were HLA-C-restricted CMV-specific TCR beta clonotypes.

TCRdb reprocessed the reads with MiXCR, giving one entry per CDR3 protein. The sample has roughly 280,000 distinct CDR3 sequences, about 13% seen once. In this sample, this clonotype turned up many times. Its specificity is not known. V shed 5 bases and J 5 bases; nucleotides not matched to a gene: 10. CDR1 and CDR2 (germline): SEHNR, FQNEAQ (reference sequence). The CDR3 runs to 15 residues. Input material: PBMCs. This TCR was sampled from a human donor in good health (CMV status not recorded). Some clones in this sample may be carry-over from other donors' samples. This chain joins TRBV7-9 and TRBJ2-5; 8 nucleotides align to TRBD1. CDR3 amino acids: CASSPDRDLSETQYF. Written as DNA, the CDR3 is TGTGCCAGCAGCCCGGACAGGGACCTTAGCGAGACCCAGTACTTC.